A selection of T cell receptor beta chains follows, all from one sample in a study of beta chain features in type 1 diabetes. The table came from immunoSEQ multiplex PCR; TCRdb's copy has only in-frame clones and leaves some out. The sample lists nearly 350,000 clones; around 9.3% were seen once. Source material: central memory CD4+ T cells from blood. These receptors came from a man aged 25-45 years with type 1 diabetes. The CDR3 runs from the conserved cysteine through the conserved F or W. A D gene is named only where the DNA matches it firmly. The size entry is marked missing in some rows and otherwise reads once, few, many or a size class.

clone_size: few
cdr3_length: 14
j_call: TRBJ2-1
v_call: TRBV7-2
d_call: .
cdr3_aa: CASSLGQAYNEQFF
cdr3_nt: TGTGCCAGCAGCTTAGGCCAGGCGTACAATGAGCAGTTCTTC

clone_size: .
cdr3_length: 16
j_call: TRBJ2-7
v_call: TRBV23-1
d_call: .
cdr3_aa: CASSQLQGRISYEQYF
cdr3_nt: TGCGCCAGCAGTCAATTGCAGGGCCGAATCTCCTACGAGCAGTACTTC

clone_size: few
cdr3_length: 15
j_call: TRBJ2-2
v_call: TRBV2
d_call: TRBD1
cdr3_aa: CASMQDRGNTGELFF
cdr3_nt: TGTGCCAGCATGCAAGACAGGGGGAACACCGGGGAGCTGTTTTTT

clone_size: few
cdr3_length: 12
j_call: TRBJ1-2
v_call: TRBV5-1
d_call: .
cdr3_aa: CASSGGNYGYTF
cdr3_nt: TGCGCCAGCAGCGGCGGAAACTATGGCTACACCTTC

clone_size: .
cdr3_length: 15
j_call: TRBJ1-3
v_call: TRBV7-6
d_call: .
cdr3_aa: CASSLEDIPGNTIYF
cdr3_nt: TGTGCCAGCAGCTTAGAGGACATCCCTGGAAACACCATATATTTT

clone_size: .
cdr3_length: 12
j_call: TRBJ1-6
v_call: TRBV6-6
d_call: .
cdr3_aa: CAARDGRSPLHF
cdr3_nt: TGTGCCGCCAGGGACGGTCGATCACCCCTCCACTTT

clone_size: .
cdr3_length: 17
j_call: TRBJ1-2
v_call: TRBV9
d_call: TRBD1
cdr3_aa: CASSIPRTGGSIYGYTF
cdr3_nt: TGTGCCAGCAGCATCCCCCGGACAGGGGGCAGCATATATGGCTACACCTTC

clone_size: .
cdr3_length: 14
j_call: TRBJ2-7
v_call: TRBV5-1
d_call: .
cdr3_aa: CASSLYSEGHEQYF
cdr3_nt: TGCGCCAGCAGCTTGTATTCTGAGGGCCACGAGCAGTACTTC

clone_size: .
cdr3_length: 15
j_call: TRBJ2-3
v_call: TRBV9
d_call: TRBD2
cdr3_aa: CASSVLAGGGDTQYF
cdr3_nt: TGTGCCAGCAGCGTGCTAGCGGGGGGTGGAGATACGCAGTATTTT

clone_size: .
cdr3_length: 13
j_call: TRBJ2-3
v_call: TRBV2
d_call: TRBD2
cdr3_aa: CASKRGAQDTQYF
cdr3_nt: TGTGCCAGCAAGCGGGGGGCCCAAGATACGCAGTATTTT

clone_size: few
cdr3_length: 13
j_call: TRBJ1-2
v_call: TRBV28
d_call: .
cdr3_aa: CASRPTGTDGYTF
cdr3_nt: TGTGCCAGCAGGCCTACAGGGACTGATGGCTACACCTTC

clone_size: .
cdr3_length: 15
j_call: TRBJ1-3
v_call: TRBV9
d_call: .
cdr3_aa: CASSYDGDSGNTIYF
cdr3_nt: TGTGCCAGCAGCTACGACGGGGACTCTGGAAACACCATATATTTT

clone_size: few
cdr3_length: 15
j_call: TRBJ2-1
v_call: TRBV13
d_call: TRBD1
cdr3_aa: CASSLVAGTVNEQFF
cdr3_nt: TGTGCCAGCAGCTTAGTGGCAGGGACAGTGAATGAGCAGTTCTTC

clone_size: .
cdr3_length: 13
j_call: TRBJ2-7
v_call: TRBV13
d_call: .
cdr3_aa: CASSLYSSYEQYF
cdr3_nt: TGTGCCAGCAGCTTATACAGCTCCTACGAGCAGTACTTC

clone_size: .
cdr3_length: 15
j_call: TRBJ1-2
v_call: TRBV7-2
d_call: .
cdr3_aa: CASSPWDGQNYGYTF
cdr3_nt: TGTGCCAGCAGCCCCTGGGACGGCCAAAACTATGGCTACACCTTC

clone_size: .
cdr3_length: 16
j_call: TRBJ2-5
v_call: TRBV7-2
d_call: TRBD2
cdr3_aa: CASSQEVAGVGETQYF
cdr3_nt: TGCGCCAGCAGCCAAGAGGTAGCGGGGGTGGGAGAGACCCAGTACTTC

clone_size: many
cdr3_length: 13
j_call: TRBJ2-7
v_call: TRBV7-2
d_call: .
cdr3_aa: CASSLGDFREQYF
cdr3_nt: TGTGCCAGCAGCTTAGGGGACTTTCGGGAGCAGTACTTC

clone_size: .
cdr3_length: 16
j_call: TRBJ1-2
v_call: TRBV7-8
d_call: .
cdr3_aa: CASSAIRGAPNYGYTF
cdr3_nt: TGTGCCAGCAGCGCAATTCGGGGGGCGCCCAACTATGGCTACACCTTC

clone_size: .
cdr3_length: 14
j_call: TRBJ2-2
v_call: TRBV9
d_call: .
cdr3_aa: CASSVSYGAGELFF
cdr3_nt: TGTGCCAGCAGCGTATCTTATGGTGCCGGGGAGCTGTTTTTT

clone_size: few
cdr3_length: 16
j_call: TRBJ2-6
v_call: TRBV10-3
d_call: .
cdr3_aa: CAISESPGSGANVLTF
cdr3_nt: TGTGCCATCAGTGAGTCGCCGGGCTCTGGGGCCAACGTCCTGACTTTC